A single sample is the source of the 9 T cell receptor beta chains below, sequenced in a study of OX40 agonist ivuxolimab in advanced cancers. Measured with immunoSEQ multiplex PCR; TCRdb has only the in-frame clones, and not every one. The sample yields 90,000 to 100,000 clones, roughly 89% seen once. The sequences come from CD4+ or CD8+ T cells sorted from blood, collected in a trial of the OX40 agonist ivuxolimab. Receptors originate from an adult with an advanced solid tumor such as melanoma, head and neck, liver or kidney cancer.

The CDR3 nucleotides read TGCAGTGCCTCATCTGAAGCTTTCTTT. Translated, it gives CSASSEAFF. The rearrangement joins TRBV20-1 to TRBJ1-1; D ambiguous. CDR3 length: 9 residues. Germline-derived CDR1 and CDR2 are DFQATT and SNEGSKA (reference sequence). V was trimmed by 6 bases and J by 6 bases, leaving 5 bases between them.

The genes are TRBV14 and TRBJ2-7; tentative D call: TRBD1 (6 bases). The V end lost 4 bases, the J end lost 5 bases, and 12 bases lay between the germline ends. Germline V gene data show CDR1 as SGHDN and CDR2 as FVKESK. This CDR3 is 13 amino acids long. The CDR3: CASSLVRDNEQYF. The CDR3 DNA sequence: TGTGCCAGCAGCCTTGTTAGGGACAACGAGCAGTACTTC.

The V call is TRBV4-3, the J call TRBJ1-5, with D tentatively TRBD1 (6 bases). Germline values: CDR1 LGHNA, CDR2 YSLEER. V was trimmed by 0 bases and J by 7 bases, leaving 13 bases between them. CDR3 length equals 15 residues. CDR3 sequence (DNA): TGCGCCAGCAGCCAAGATGAGGGGGTCGGCCAGCCCCAGCATTTT. Protein product: CASSQDEGVGQPQHF.

The chain is built from TRBV18 and TRBJ2-1; unclear D gene. Trimming cost V 3 bases and J 6 bases, with 12 bases left between them. This CDR3 contains 14 residues. Germline V gives CDR1 KGHSH, CDR2 LQKENI. The CDR3 sequence: CASSPQAGPNEQFF. For the CDR3, the DNA is TGTGCCAGCTCACCGCAAGCTGGCCCCAATGAGCAGTTCTTC.

This clone appeared once. This chain joins TRBV7-3 and TRBJ1-1; D is possibly TRBD1 (6 bases). This CDR3 has 14 residues. CDR1 and CDR2 from the germline V gene are SGHTA and FQGTGA. With 7 bases removed from V and 1 base from J, the gap between germline ends came to 13 bases. CDR3 DNA: TGTGCCAGCACCCTGGGGGGGGCGAACACTGAAGCTTTCTTT. Encoded protein: CASTLGGANTEAFF.

This clone has a handful of counts. J is TRBJ2-3 and V is TRBV7-9; unclear D gene. Germline V gene sequence: CDR1 SEHNR, CDR2 FQNEAQ (reference sequence). V lost 1 base and J 2 bases, leaving 7 bases between the germline ends. The CDR3 has 14 residues. The CDR3 sequence is CASSLDSFTDTQYF. The CDR3 DNA reads TGTGCCAGCAGCTTAGACAGTTTCACAGATACGCAGTATTTT.

This clone occurred a few times. The rearrangement uses TRBV10-1 and TRBJ2-3; no reliable D call. With 6 bases removed from V and 6 bases from J, the gap between germline ends came to 10 bases. Looked up from germline, CDR1 is WNHNN and CDR2 is SYGVQD (reference sequence). The CDR3 runs 12 residues. Here the CDR3 DNA reads TGCGCCAGCAGCCGGACGGACGATACGCAGTATTTT. Its protein product is CASSRTDDTQYF.

This sequence joins TRBV7-9 and TRBJ2-1; D gene uncertain. This CDR3 is 14 amino acids long. V was clipped by 1 base and J by 4 bases, with 8 bases between them. Germline CDR1 and CDR2: SEHNR and FQNEAQ (reference sequence). The CDR3 nucleotides read TGTGCCAGCAGCTTAGGACGCAGTTACAATGAGCAGTTCTTC. Its translation is CASSLGRSYNEQFF.

The chain is built from TRBV7-9 and TRBJ2-2, with 7 bases identical to TRBD2. CDR1 and CDR2 (germline): SEHNR, FQNEAQ (reference sequence). The junction had 12 bases not matched to a gene; V was cut back by 10 bases and J by 4 bases. This CDR3 spans 15 amino acids. Here the CDR3 reads CATLRGVMSTGELFF. CDR3 DNA sequence: TGTGCCACCCTCCGGGGGGTTATGAGCACCGGGGAGCTGTTTTTT.